This TCR beta chain was recovered during a study of cytomegalovirus exposure and HLA in healthy donors. Study as a whole: Around 200 million T cells yielded 90 million to 130 million unique TCR beta sequences, as an earlier analysis found.

Worth noting for this clone: Its matching antigen is unknown.

The germline V and J ends were trimmed by 3 bases and 4 bases, with 7 bases remaining between them. The CDR3 runs to 12 residues. From germline, CDR1 is SGDLS and CDR2 YYNGEE. Broader study findings: The authors later found TCR association rates varying by HLA locus, with DRB1 most and HLA-C fewest. A later analysis linked 16,951 TCR beta sequences to HLA alleles at 0.05 false discovery rate.

With 60 Vbeta and 13 Jbeta primers, the PCR was carried out. Original handling: Later, 80 million or so unique TCR beta chains were counted in an analysis, and approximately 9.9 million of them were shared. Some clones are missing from TCRdb's copy, which holds only in-frame ones; the method was immunoSEQ multiplex PCR. V and J calls and clone size are given by that table; D and trimming were obtained from the DNA. The sample holds 100,000 to 150,000 clones, approximately 78% seen once. Sample: PBMCs. The chain couples TRBV9 to TRBJ1-1; no definite D call. The clonotype originates from a woman in her thirties or forties in good health and CMV-seronegative. The chain's CDR3 is CASSASSTEAFF. In nucleotides, the CDR3 is TGTGCCAGCAGCGCCTCCTCCACTGAAGCTTTCTTT.